This TCR beta chain was retrieved from a study of cytomegalovirus exposure and HLA in healthy donors (dated 2017 in TCRdb). With respect to the entire study: According to a later analysis, the 100 to 150 validation repertoires were produced on the same platform as the approximately 690 repertoires of the first cohort. The study was designed to test whether signatures of past pathogen exposure could be identified by cataloging public T cell receptors. In addition to the first cohort of 650 to 750 subjects, a separate validation cohort of over 90 different subjects was used. To predict cytomegalovirus infection status, the study brought together high-throughput TCR immunosequencing, statistical association of individual TCRs with disease status, and machine learning.

Libraries were built with the immunoSEQ multiplex PCR assay. The paper's data handling went like this. To diagnose cytomegalovirus status from the catalog of TCR beta chain sequences, a statistical classification framework was built. In its TCRdb copy, this immuneACCESS table keeps in-frame sequences only and misses some clones. Where compared with another copy, unresolved V genes explain less than half of these, and the others have no known cause. V and J calls and clone size are those listed in that table; D and trimming were worked out from the DNA. The sample table records approximately 220,000 clones; 87% of these occur just once. About 2.8% of the sample comes from the top ten. In this sample, this clone turned up once. Its antigen has not been determined. No per-base quality is available; no much larger clone lies one base away. General study outcomes and caveats: In the study, 150 to 200 TCR beta chains were listed as associated with cytomegalovirus. Subsequent analysis determined that TCRs grouped into clusters in the first cohort also showed a tendency toward co-occurrence across the 120 or so validation repertoires, and 85% to 95% of cluster scores exceeded 0. It was suggested by the authors that the approach could potentially be generalized to other disease states and immunological phenotypes. In both the original and validation cohorts, the classifier was reported to diagnose cytomegalovirus status with high specificity and sensitivity. In vitro tests confirmed that a few of the cytomegalovirus-associated TCR beta chains recognize cytomegalovirus antigens. Across donors, most TCR sequences were observed very rarely, whereas some public TCRs were present in many individuals. A later analysis had no HLA typing for the validation cohort, so co-occurrence there was scored across all 120 repertoires.

The donors were included in the validation cohort of approximately 130 subjects, a group kept apart from the roughly 730-subject first cohort. The CDR3 covers 16 residues, taking in both the cysteine and the phenylalanine. This entry keeps only the CDR3 DNA: 48 bases, framed from base 1. As encoded in the germline V gene (reference sequence), CDR1 is SEHNR while CDR2 is FQNEAQ. V is trimmed back by 5 bases and J by 2 bases, and the junction contains 5 bases that no gene match accounts for. Source material: PBMCs. The receptor was derived from a man in his late teens or twenties in good health and CMV-seronegative. This receptor chain uses TRBV7-9 and TRBJ2-2; 10 central bases correspond to TRBD2. In nucleotide form, the sequence is TGTGCCAGCAGCGCGAAGCGGGGGGGTAACACCGGGGAGCTGTTTTTT. This translates into CASSAKRGGNTGELFF.